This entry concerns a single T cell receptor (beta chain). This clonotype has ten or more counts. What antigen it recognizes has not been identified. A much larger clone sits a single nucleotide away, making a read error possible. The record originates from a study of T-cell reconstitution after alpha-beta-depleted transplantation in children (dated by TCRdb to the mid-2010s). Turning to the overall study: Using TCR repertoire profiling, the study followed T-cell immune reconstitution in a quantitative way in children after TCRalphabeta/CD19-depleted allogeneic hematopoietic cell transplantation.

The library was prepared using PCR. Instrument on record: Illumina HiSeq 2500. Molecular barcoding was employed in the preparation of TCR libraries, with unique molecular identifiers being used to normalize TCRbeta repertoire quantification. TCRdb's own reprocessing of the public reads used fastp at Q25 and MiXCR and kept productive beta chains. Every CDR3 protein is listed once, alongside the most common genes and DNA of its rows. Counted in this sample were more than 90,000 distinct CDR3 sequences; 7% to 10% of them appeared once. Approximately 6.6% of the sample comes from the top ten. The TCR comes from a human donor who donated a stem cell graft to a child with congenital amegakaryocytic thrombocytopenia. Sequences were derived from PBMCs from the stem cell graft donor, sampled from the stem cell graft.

The CDR3 in this case is CASRSGPVAKNSQYF. In nucleotide form, the sequence is TGTGCCAGCAGATCTGGGCCCGTAGCCAAAAACAGTCAGTACTTC. The chain joins TRBV27 to TRBJ2-4; a confident D gene designation cannot be given. The germline V gene encodes CDR1 MNHEY and CDR2 SMNVEV (reference sequence). Including the terminal cysteine and phenylalanine, the CDR3 comprises 15 residues. Kept here is only the CDR3 DNA, which spans 45 bases and is read in frame from base 1.